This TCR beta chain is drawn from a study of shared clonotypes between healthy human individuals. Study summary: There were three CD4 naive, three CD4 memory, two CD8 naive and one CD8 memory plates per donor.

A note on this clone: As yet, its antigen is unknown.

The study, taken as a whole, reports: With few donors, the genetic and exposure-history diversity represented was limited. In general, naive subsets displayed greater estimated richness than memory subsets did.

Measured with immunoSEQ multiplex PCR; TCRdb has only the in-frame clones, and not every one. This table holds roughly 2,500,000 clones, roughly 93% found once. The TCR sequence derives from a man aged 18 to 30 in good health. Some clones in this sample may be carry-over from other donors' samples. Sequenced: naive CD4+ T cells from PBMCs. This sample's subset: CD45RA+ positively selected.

CDR3 protein: CASSGTSTGYEQYF. CDR3 DNA sequence: TGCGCCAGCTCGGGGACTTCTACTGGCTACGAGCAGTACTTC. The chain employs TRBV10-2 and TRBJ2-7; TRBD2 is a possible D gene (6 bases). The V and J ends lost 8 bases and 3 bases respectively, with 17 bases between them. CDR3 size: 14 residues. Looked up from germline, CDR1 is WSHSY and CDR2 is SAAADI.